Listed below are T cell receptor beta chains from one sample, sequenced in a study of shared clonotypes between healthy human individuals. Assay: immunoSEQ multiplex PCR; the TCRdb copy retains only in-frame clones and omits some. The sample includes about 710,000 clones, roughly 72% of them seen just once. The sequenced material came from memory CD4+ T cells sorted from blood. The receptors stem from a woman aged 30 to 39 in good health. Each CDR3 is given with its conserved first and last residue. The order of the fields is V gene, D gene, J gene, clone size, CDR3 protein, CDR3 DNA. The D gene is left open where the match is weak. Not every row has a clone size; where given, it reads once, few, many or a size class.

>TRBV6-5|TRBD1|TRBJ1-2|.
CASSYLNRGSGYTF
TGTGCCAGCAGTTACCTTAACAGGGGAAGTGGCTACACCTTC
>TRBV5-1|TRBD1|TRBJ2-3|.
CASSVRTGGRRDGTDTQYF
TGCGCCAGCAGCGTCAGGACAGGGGGGCGACGAGATGGCACAGATACGCAGTATTTT
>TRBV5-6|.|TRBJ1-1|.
CASSTGLRNTEAFF
TGTGCCAGCAGCACCGGACTTCGGAACACTGAAGCTTTCTTT
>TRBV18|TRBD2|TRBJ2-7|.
CASSPRGLAGEGEQYF
TGTGCCAGCTCACCACGGGGACTAGCGGGAGAAGGCGAGCAGTACTTC
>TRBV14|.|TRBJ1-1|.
CASSQAEGGAKAFF
TGTGCCAGCAGCCAAGCTGAGGGGGGGGCTAAGGCTTTCTTT
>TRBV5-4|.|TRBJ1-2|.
CASSPPRGHGYTF
TGTGCCAGCAGCCCCCCTCGGGGGCACGGCTACACCTTC
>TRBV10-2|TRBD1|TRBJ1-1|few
CASSESDRGTEAFF
TGCGCCAGCAGTGAGAGCGACAGGGGCACTGAAGCTTTCTTT
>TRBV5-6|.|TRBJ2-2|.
CASSLGSSTGELFF
TGTGCCAGCAGCTTGGGGTCTTCCACCGGGGAGCTGTTTTTT
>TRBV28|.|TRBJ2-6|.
CASRARGGANVLTF
TGTGCCAGCAGGGCACGGGGTGGGGCCAACGTCCTGACTTTC
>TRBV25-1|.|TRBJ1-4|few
CASSEKTGHSGEKLFF
TGTGCCAGCAGTGAAAAAACAGGGCACAGCGGTGAAAAACTGTTTTTT
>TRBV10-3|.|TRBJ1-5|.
CAISAEGNQPQHF
TGTGCCATCTCAGCCGAAGGGAATCAGCCCCAGCATTTT
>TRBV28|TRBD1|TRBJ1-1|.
CASSLYGTGRNTEAFF
TGTGCCAGCAGTTTATACGGGACAGGGCGGAACACTGAAGCTTTCTTT
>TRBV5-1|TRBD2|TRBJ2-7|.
CASSFGGATLSYEQYF
TGCGCCAGCAGCTTCGGGGGGGCAACCCTCTCCTACGAGCAGTACTTC
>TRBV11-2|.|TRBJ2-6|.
CASSSDLSGANVLTF
TGTGCCAGCAGCTCGGACCTCTCTGGGGCCAACGTCCTGACTTTC
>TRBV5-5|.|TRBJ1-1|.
CASSRQSDTEAFF
TGTGCCAGCAGCCGACAGAGCGACACTGAAGCTTTCTTT
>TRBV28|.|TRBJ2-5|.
CASMGETQYF
TGTGCCAGCATGGGGGAGACCCAGTACTTC
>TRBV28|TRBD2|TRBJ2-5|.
CASSFRAGGTQETQYF
TGTGCCAGCAGTTTTAGGGCGGGAGGTACTCAAGAGACCCAGTACTTC
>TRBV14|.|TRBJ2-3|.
CASSQVGNTQYF
TGTGCCAGCAGCCAAGTAGGAAATACGCAGTATTTT
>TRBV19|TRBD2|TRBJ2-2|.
CASRGLADTGELFF
TGTGCCAGTAGGGGACTAGCAGACACCGGGGAGCTGTTTTTT
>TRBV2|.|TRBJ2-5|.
CASEGRETQYF
TGTGCCAGCGAAGGTCGGGAGACCCAGTACTTC
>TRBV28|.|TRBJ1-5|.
CASMAVDRRNQPQHF
TGTGCCAGCATGGCGGTCGATCGGAGGAATCAGCCCCAGCATTTT
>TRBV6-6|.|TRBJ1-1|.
CASRKQGYEAFF
TGTGCCAGCAGGAAACAGGGCTATGAAGCTTTCTTT
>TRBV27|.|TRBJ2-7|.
CASKPGTGYEQYF
TGTGCCAGCAAGCCCGGGACGGGGTACGAGCAGTACTTC
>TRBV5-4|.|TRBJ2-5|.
CASSNPRLRGLQETQYF
TGTGCCAGCAGCAACCCTCGGCTCCGCGGCCTCCAAGAGACCCAGTACTTC
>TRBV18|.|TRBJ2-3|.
CASSPDVGGADTQYF
TGTGCCAGCTCACCAGACGTGGGAGGTGCAGATACGCAGTATTTT
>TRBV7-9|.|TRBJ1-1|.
CASSFRTVNTEAFF
TGTGCCAGCAGTTTTAGGACGGTGAACACTGAAGCTTTCTTT
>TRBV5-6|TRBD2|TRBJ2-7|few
CASSLRIAGVYEQYF
TGTGCCAGCAGCTTAAGGATAGCGGGCGTGTACGAGCAGTACTTC
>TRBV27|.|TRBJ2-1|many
CASSRLLLAEGGSYNEQFF
TGTGCCAGCAGTCGGCTTCTCCTAGCGGAAGGGGGATCCTACAATGAGCAGTTCTTC
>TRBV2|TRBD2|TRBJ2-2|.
CASSVRGLAGVVGELFF
TGTGCCAGCAGTGTGAGAGGACTAGCGGGAGTCGTCGGGGAGCTGTTTTTT
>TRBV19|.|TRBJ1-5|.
CASAAGFSNQPQHF
TGTGCCAGCGCGGCGGGGTTTAGCAATCAGCCCCAGCATTTT
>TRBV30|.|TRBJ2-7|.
CAWSRTSDEQYF
TGTGCCTGGAGTCGGACGTCAGACGAGCAGTACTTC
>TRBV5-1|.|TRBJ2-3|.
CASSLERDTQYF
TGCGCCAGCAGCTTGGAACGGGATACGCAGTATTTT
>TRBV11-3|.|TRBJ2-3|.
CASSLGNTQYF
TGTGCCAGCAGCTTGGGAAATACGCAGTATTTT
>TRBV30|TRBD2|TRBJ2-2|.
CACGGLAMNTGELFF
TGTGCCTGCGGGGGACTAGCGATGAACACCGGGGAGCTGTTTTTT
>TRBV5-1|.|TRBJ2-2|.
CASRPLLGTGTGELFF
TGCGCCAGCAGACCTCTACTAGGAACGGGGACCGGGGAGCTGTTTTTT
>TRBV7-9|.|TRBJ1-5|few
CASSLGAGQPQHF
TGTGCCAGCAGCTTAGGGGCCGGGCAGCCCCAGCATTTT
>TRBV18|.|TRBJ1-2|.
CASSPGDTTNYGYTF
TGTGCCAGCTCACCAGGGGACACTACTAACTATGGCTACACCTTC
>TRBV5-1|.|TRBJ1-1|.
CASSQSPRGRSNTEAFF
TGCGCCAGCAGCCAGTCCCCCCGGGGGCGATCCAACACTGAAGCTTTCTTT
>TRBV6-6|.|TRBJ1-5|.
CASNNPGKPQHF
TGTGCCAGCAACAATCCAGGAAAGCCCCAGCATTTT
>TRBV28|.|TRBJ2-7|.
CASSLSGRVSYEQYF
TGTGCCAGCAGTTTATCAGGCAGGGTATCCTACGAGCAGTACTTC
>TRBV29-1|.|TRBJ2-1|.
CSVEEFYEQFF
TGCAGCGTTGAAGAGTTTTATGAGCAGTTCTTC
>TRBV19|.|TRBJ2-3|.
CASGQNTDTQYF
TGTGCCAGTGGACAGAACACAGATACGCAGTATTTT
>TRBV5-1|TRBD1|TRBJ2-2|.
CASSSRSGQGNTGELFF
TGCGCCAGCAGCTCGCGGTCGGGACAGGGGAACACCGGGGAGCTGTTTTTT
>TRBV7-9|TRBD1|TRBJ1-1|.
CASSRQGGNTEAFF
TGTGCCAGCAGCAGACAGGGTGGGAACACTGAAGCTTTCTTT
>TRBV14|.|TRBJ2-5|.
CASSQFWGSETQYF
TGTGCCAGCAGCCAATTCTGGGGGTCGGAGACCCAGTACTTC
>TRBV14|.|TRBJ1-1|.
CASSQGMNTEAFF
TGTGCCAGCAGCCAAGGTATGAACACTGAAGCTTTCTTT
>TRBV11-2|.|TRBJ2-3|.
CASSLRGGDWYTDTQYF
TGTGCCAGCAGCTTACGAGGTGGTGACTGGTACACAGATACGCAGTATTTT
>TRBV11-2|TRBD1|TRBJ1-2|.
CASSHQRDSYGYTF
TGTGCCAGCAGTCATCAACGGGACAGCTATGGCTACACCTTC
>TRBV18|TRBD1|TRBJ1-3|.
CASSPQGERGNTIYF
TGTGCCAGCTCACCGCAGGGGGAACGTGGAAACACCATATATTTT
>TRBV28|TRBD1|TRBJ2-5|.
CASRRQGLEQYF
TGTGCCAGCAGAAGACAGGGCTTGGAGCAGTACTTC
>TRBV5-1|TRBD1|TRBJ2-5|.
CASSSQGALGETQYF
TGCGCCAGCAGTTCCCAGGGGGCCCTTGGTGAGACCCAGTACTTC